Described below is a single T cell receptor (beta chain) sequence and its context. Amplification of TCR beta CDR3 regions used RNA as the template. The study used the HTBI primer set for a first-round RT-PCR of the TCR CDR3. One entry per CDR3 protein, called by TCRdb with MiXCR from the multiplex PCR reads. The sample has some 700,000 distinct CDR3 sequences, approximately 15% seen once; the top ten hold roughly a sixth. V was cut by 8 bases and J by 5 bases, with 16 bases left in between. The germline CDR1 and CDR2 sequences are MNHNS and SASEGT. This CDR3 is built from 14 residues. This entry comes from a study of T cells in Graves' hyperthyroidism and ophthalmopathy.

The sample taken for sequencing was blood. The receptor's source is a man aged 45-65 years with Graves' hyperthyroidism. The genes are TRBV6-1 and TRBJ2-1, with a tentative D call TRBD2 (5 bases). The DNA of the CDR3 is TGTGCCAGCCATTTAAGCGGCCTCAACAATGAGCAGTTCTTC. Translation gives CASHLSGLNNEQFF.